Reported below is one TCR beta chain. The source of the sample is a study of blood T cell repertoires in COVID-19. Study at large: COVID-19 samples collected from the United States, Italy and Spain covered acute and convalescent phases.

As originally analysed: Scientists estimated how many nucleated cells there were by amplifying reference gene primers. Sequencing used immunoSEQ multiplex PCR; TCRdb keeps in-frame clones, though not all of them. The V and J calls and clone size are taken from that table; D and trimming were inferred from the DNA. The sample consists of 25,000 to 30,000 clones, over 80% of them appearing once. Germline assignment: CDR1 SGHKS and CDR2 YYEKEE (reference sequence). Trimming took off 2 bases at V and 0 bases at J, with 5 bases between the two ends. The CDR3 length is 13 residues. The clonotype comes from a man in his 70s with acute or convalescent COVID-19. V usage is TRBV5-5 and J usage is TRBJ1-1; no reliable D call. The specimen sequenced was peripheral blood. DNA for the CDR3: TGTGCCAGCAGCTTCACACTGAACACTGAAGCTTTCTTT. This codes for CASSFTLNTEAFF.